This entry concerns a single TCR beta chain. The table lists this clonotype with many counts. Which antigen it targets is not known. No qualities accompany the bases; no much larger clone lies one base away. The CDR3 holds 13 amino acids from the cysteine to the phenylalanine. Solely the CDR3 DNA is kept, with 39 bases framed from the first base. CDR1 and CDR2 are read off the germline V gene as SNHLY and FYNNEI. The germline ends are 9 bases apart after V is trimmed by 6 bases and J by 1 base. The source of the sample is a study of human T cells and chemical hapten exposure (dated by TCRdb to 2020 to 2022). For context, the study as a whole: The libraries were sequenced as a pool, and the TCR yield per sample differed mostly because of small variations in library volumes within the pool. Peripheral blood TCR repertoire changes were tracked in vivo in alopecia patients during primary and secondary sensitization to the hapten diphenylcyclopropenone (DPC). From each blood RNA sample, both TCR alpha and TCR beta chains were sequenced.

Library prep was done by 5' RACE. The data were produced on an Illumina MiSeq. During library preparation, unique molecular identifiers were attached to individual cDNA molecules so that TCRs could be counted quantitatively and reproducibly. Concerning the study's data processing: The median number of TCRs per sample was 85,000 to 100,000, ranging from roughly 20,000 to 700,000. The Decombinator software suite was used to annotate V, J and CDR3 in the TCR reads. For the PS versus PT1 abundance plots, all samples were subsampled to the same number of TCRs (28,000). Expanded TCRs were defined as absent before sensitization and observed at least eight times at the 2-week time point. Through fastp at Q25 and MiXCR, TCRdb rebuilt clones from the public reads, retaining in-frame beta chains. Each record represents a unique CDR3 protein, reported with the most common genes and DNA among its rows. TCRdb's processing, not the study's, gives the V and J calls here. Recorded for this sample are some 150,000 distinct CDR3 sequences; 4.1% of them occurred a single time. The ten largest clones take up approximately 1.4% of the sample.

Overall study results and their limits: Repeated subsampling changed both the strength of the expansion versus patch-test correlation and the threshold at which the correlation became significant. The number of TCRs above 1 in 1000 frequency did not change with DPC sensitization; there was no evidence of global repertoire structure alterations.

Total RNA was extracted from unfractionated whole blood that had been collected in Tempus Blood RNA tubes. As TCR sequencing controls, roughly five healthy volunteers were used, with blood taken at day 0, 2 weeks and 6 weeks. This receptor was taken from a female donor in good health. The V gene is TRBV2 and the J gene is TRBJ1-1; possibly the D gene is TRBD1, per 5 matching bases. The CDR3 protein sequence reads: CASSRDWNTEAFF. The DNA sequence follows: TGTGCCAGCAGCAGGGATTGGAACACTGAAGCTTTCTTT.